The next 28 T cell receptor beta chains were all read from a single sample in a study of blood T cell repertoires in COVID-19. The table came from immunoSEQ multiplex PCR; TCRdb's copy has only in-frame clones and leaves some out. Here the sample spans about 200,000 clones, 89% being singletons. Sequencing used PBMCs or T cells enriched from blood (not recorded which). The receptors here all came from a woman under 30 who had recovered from COVID-19.

This chain connects TRBV5-4 to TRBJ2-3; 8 bases fit TRBD2. J was trimmed by 2 bases and V by 3 bases; bases with no gene match: 5. The germline V gene has CDR1 SGHNT and CDR2 YYREEE (reference sequence). The CDR3 length is 15 residues. Here the CDR3 reads CASSSLAGNTDTQYF. The CDR3 bases are TGTGCCAGCAGCTCGCTAGCGGGCAACACAGATACGCAGTATTTT.

V is TRBV10-3 and J is TRBJ2-3; perhaps TRBD2 as D (6 bases). Trimming left V 5 bases short and J 1 base short, with 10 bases between. The CDR3 is 14 amino acids. Germline loops: CDR1 ENHRY, CDR2 SYGVKD. In DNA, the CDR3 is TGTGCCATCAGTCTTGGGACTGGCACAGATACGCAGTATTTT. Amino acid sequence: CAISLGTGTDTQYF.

This clone appeared once. CDR3 region: CASSLIWDRDYNEQFF. CDR3 in DNA: TGCGCCAGCAGCTTGATATGGGACAGGGACTACAATGAGCAGTTCTTC. The chain links TRBV5-1 to TRBJ2-1; the match to TRBD1 covers 9 bases. The V gene end was trimmed by 1 base and the J gene end by 3 bases; junction bases not matched to a gene: 5. Germline values: CDR1 SGHRS, CDR2 YFSETQ. The CDR3 totals 16 residues.

This clone was detected only a few times. The rearrangement uses TRBV11-2 and TRBJ2-4, with no clear D. This CDR3 spans 14 amino acids. Trimming stripped 1 base from V and 0 bases from J, with 4 bases between. Germline V gene sequence: CDR1 SGHAT, CDR2 FQNNGV. The DNA for the CDR3 is TGTGCCAGCAGCTTAGCCCTAGCCAAAAACATTCAGTACTTC. Its translation is CASSLALAKNIQYF.

This clone was counted a few times. The genes are TRBV6-6 and TRBJ1-1; the match to TRBD1 covers 8 bases. Germline V CDR1 and CDR2: MNHNY, SVGAGI (reference sequence). J gave up 0 bases and V 6 bases, and 3 bases lay outside the gene matches. The CDR3 consists of 14 residues. This CDR3 reads CASSLTGVNTEAFF. In DNA form, the CDR3 reads TGTGCCAGCAGCTTGACAGGGGTGAACACTGAAGCTTTCTTT.

The chain recombines TRBV11-2 with TRBJ2-6; D gene uncertain. V was pared by 2 bases and J by 1 base, with 9 bases between. CDR3 length: 16 residues. Germline values: CDR1 SGHAT, CDR2 FQNNGV. CDR3 in DNA: TGTGCCAGCAGCTTATTCTTTTTTTCTGGGGCCAACGTCCTGACTTTC. Translation gives CASSLFFFSGANVLTF.

The rearrangement uses TRBV10-1 and TRBJ2-1; 11 bases line up with TRBD2. Germline loops: CDR1 WNHNN, CDR2 SYGVQD (reference sequence). The CDR3 runs to 16 residues. With V trimmed by 3 bases and J by 4 bases, 5 bases remained unmatched. As DNA, the CDR3 is TGCGCCAGCAGTGACCTGACTAGCGGGGCATACAATGAGCAGTTCTTC. Translated: CASSDLTSGAYNEQFF.

The rearrangement joins TRBV10-3 to TRBJ1-6; D is undetermined. The CDR3 is made up of 13 amino acids. Germline V lookup: CDR1 ENHRY, CDR2 SYGVKD. The V end lost 3 bases, the J end lost 13 bases, and 13 bases lay between the germline ends. CDR3 in amino acids: CAISEQTGSPLHF. CDR3 nucleotides: TGTGCCATCAGTGAACAAACGGGGAGCCCCCTCCACTTT.

V gene TRBV24-1 combines with J gene TRBJ2-1; TRBD1 is a possible D gene (5 bases). V was shortened by 5 bases and J by 10 bases, with 14 bases between the two germline ends. The CDR3 sequence is 13 residues long. The germline V gene encodes CDR1 KGHDR and CDR2 SFDVKD. The CDR3 DNA is TGTGCCACCAGTGGAGGACACCCTAAAGAGCAGTTCTTC. Translation gives CATSGGHPKEQFF.

This rearrangement joins TRBV6-5 to TRBJ2-1; D is perhaps TRBD2 (5 bases). CDR3 size: 13 residues. Germline assignment: CDR1 MNHEY and CDR2 SVGAGI. V lost 6 bases, J lost 3 bases, and 9 bases lay in between. CDR3 protein: CASRRTHYNEQFF. The CDR3 DNA is TGTGCCAGCAGAAGGACTCACTACAATGAGCAGTTCTTC.

Only one count was recorded for this clone. This sequence joins TRBV27 and TRBJ1-6; D perhaps matches TRBD1 (6 bases). The germline gives CDR1 MNHEY, CDR2 SMNVEV (reference sequence). Trimming pared 6 bases from V and 6 bases from J, leaving 12 bases between. This CDR3 comprises 14 residues. CDR3 in DNA: TGTGCCAGCAGGGATGACAGGTCTAATTCACCCCTCCACTTT. Encoded protein: CASRDDRSNSPLHF.

The gene calls are TRBV24-1 and TRBJ1-2, with TRBD1 identical over 8 bases. Germline CDR1 is KGHDR and CDR2 is SFDVKD. This CDR3 is built from 15 residues. The V gene end was trimmed by 5 bases and the J gene end by 8 bases; junction bases not matched to a gene: 12. CDR3 amino acids: CATSAGTGGDWGYTF. The CDR3 DNA reads as TGTGCCACCAGTGCCGGGACAGGAGGTGATTGGGGCTACACCTTC.

This chain connects TRBV12-3 or TRBV12-4 to TRBJ1-1, with D unresolved. The CDR3 consists of 12 residues. V lost 2 bases and J lost 1, with 2 bases in between. The CDR3 region is CASSLQNTEAFF. CDR3 in DNA: TGTGCCAGCAGTTTACAGAACACTGAAGCTTTCTTT.

The chain carries TRBV5-1 and TRBJ2-7; D is perhaps TRBD1 (6 bases). This CDR3 is 12 amino acids long. The germline V and J ends were trimmed by 1 base and 5 bases, with 7 bases remaining between them. Germline lookup yields CDR1 SGHRS and CDR2 YFSETQ. Here the CDR3 reads CASSLTGNEQYF. CDR3 DNA: TGCGCCAGCAGCTTGACAGGGAACGAGCAGTACTTC.

The J gene is TRBJ1-1, the V gene TRBV7-9; no reliable D call. The CDR3 spans 14 residues. CDR1 is SEHNR and CDR2 is FQNEAQ in the germline V gene (reference sequence). Trimming stripped 4 bases from V and 7 bases from J, with 16 bases between. CDR3 sequence: CASSSNSRAGEAFF. The CDR3 DNA reads TGTGCCAGCAGCTCAAACTCCAGAGCGGGTGAAGCTTTCTTT.

As DNA, the CDR3 is TGTGCCAGCAGCTTAGGCGGCGCAGGGACTGAAGCTTTCTTT. Translated: CASSLGGAGTEAFF. V usage is TRBV7-8 and J usage is TRBJ1-1; possibly TRBD1 for D (5 bases). Germline CDR1 is SGHVS and CDR2 is FQNEAQ. The length of the CDR3 is 14 residues. Trimming left V 1 base short and J 5 bases short, with 11 bases between. Supplemented by reference TRBV7-8 and TRBJ1-1, the full variable domain reads GAGVSQSPRYKVAKRGQDVALRCDPISGHVSLFWYQQALGQGPEFLTYFQNEAQLDKSGLPSDRFFAERPEGSVSTLKIQRTQQEDSAVYLCASSLGGAGTEAFFGQGTRLTVV.

This clone was seen just once. V and J are TRBV19 and TRBJ1-4; TRBD1 aligns across 8 bases. The CDR3 consists of 14 residues. Trimming took 4 bases from V and 6 from J; bases not matched to a gene: 4. From germline, CDR1 is LNHDA and CDR2 SQIVND (reference sequence). The CDR3 DNA reads as TGTGCCAGTAGTAAAGGACAGGGTCATGAAAAACTGTTTTTT. Its protein is CASSKGQGHEKLFF.

The chain uses TRBV5-4 and TRBJ1-6, with D possibly TRBD1 on 6 matching bases. Germline assignment: CDR1 SGHNT and CDR2 YYREEE (reference sequence). The CDR3 contains 14 residues. Trimming shortened V by 4 bases and J by 7 bases, and 12 bases separated the two germline ends. The CDR3 region is CASSGRTANSPLHF. In nucleotides, the CDR3 is TGTGCCAGCAGCGGACGGACAGCCAATTCACCCCTCCACTTT. The variable domain in full, completed from reference TRBV5-4 and TRBJ1-6, reads ETGVTQSPTHLIKTRGQQVTLRCSSQSGHNTVSWYQQALGQGPQFIFQYYREEENGRGNFPPRFSGLQFPNYSSELNVNALELDDSALYLCASSGRTANSPLHFGNGTRLTVT.

This clone was observed a single time. This chain connects TRBV30 to TRBJ1-1, with D hard to call. Germline V gene lookup returns CDR1 GTSNPN and CDR2 SVGIG (reference sequence). The CDR3 is made up of 13 amino acids. Trimming took off 3 bases at V and 1 base at J, with 9 bases between the two ends. The CDR3 reads CAWSRLWNTEAFF. The CDR3 nucleotides are TGTGCCTGGAGCCGTCTATGGAACACTGAAGCTTTCTTT.

J is TRBJ2-7 and V is TRBV30; D is tentatively TRBD1 or TRBD2 (5 bases each). Trimming shortened V by 8 bases and J by 1 base, and 15 bases separated the two germline ends. Germline CDR1 is GTSNPN and CDR2 is SVGIG (reference sequence). This CDR3 has 13 amino acids. Here the CDR3 DNA reads TGTGCCGGGACGCGGCGCGGATCCTACGAGCAGTACTTC. Protein product: CAGTRRGSYEQYF.

A few counts support this clone. This chain connects TRBV5-1 to TRBJ2-7, with 11 bases aligning to TRBD2. V dropped 4 bases and J dropped 0; count of bases not matched to a gene: 6. Per the germline V gene, CDR1 is SGHRS and CDR2 is YFSETQ. The CDR3 runs to 16 residues. The CDR3: CASSLLTSGTSYEQYF. DNA for the CDR3: TGCGCCAGCAGCCTATTGACTAGCGGGACCTCCTACGAGCAGTACTTC. Full variable domain (rest looked up from reference TRBV5-1 and TRBJ2-7): KAGVTQTPRYLIKTRGQQVTLSCSPISGHRSVSWYQQTPGQGLQFLFEYFSETQRNKGNFPGRFSGRQFSNSRSEMNVSTLELGDSALYLCASSLLTSGTSYEQYFGPGTRLTVT.

The gene calls are TRBV4-1 and TRBJ2-5, with 8 bases that match TRBD1. Per the germline V gene, CDR1 is MGHRA and CDR2 is YSYEKL. V lost 6 bases, J lost 5 bases, and 17 bases stayed unmatched. The CDR3 runs 17 residues. The CDR3 DNA reads as TGCGCCAGCAGTCCGACTCAAGGCGCCACAGGGGGGGAGACCCAGTACTTC. Translating gives CASSPTQGATGGETQYF.

The chain links TRBV3-1 (or the pseudogene TRBV3-2) to TRBJ1-4; 10 nucleotides align to TRBD1. Per germline, CDR1 LGHDT and CDR2 YNNKEL (reference sequence). This CDR3 region has 16 residues. J was trimmed by 7 bases and V by 0 bases; bases with no gene match: 5. The CDR3 protein is CASSQDYRDRGEKLFF. Here the CDR3 DNA reads TGTGCCAGCAGCCAAGACTACCGGGACAGGGGTGAAAAACTGTTTTTT.

The gene calls are TRBV13 and TRBJ2-1; 11 bases match TRBD2. Unmatched junction bases numbered 6, after V lost 4 bases and J lost 13 bases. The CDR3 runs to 13 residues. CDR1 is PRHDT, CDR2 FYEKMQ, per germline (reference sequence). CDR3 bases: TGTGCCAGCAGCTCGCTAGCGGGGGGCTTCCAGTTCTTC. This sequence encodes CASSSLAGGFQFF.

The chain combines TRBV7-2 with TRBJ2-7, with a weak D call TRBD1 (6 bases). V was cut by 3 bases and J by 4 bases, with 13 bases left in between. Germline CDR1 SGHTA, CDR2 FQGNSA. CDR3 length: 14 residues. The CDR3, as DNA: TGTGCCAGCAGCTTTGAAACAGGGAATTACGAGCAGTACTTC. Its protein is CASSFETGNYEQYF. Supplemented by reference TRBV7-2 and TRBJ2-7, the full variable domain reads GAGVSQSPSNKVTEKGKDVELRCDPISGHTALYWYRQSLGQGLEFLIYFQGNSAPDKSGLPSDRFSAERTGGSVSTLTIQRTQQEDSAVYLCASSFETGNYEQYFGPGTRLTVT.

The rearrangement uses TRBV19 and TRBJ2-6, with TRBD1 matching 8 bases. Germline V CDR1 and CDR2: LNHDA, SQIVND (reference sequence). After removal of 3 bases from V and 0 bases from J, the junction contained 19 bases not matched to a gene. This CDR3 has 22 residues. CDR3 region: CASSMNPDRGEIPSSGANVLTF. CDR3 in DNA: TGTGCCAGTAGTATGAACCCCGACAGGGGAGAGATTCCCTCCTCTGGGGCCAACGTCCTGACTTTC.

The gene calls are TRBV2 and TRBJ2-7, with a tentative D call TRBD1 (5 bases). Trimming left V 7 bases short and J 0 bases short, with 22 bases between. CDR1 and CDR2 (germline): SNHLY, FYNNEI. CDR3 length: 17 amino acids. This CDR3 reads CASNYDRRWGNSYEQYF. The CDR3 region has the DNA TGTGCCAGCAACTACGACCGCAGGTGGGGCAACTCCTACGAGCAGTACTTC.

V is TRBV24-1 and J is TRBJ2-3, with D perhaps TRBD1 (6 bases). Trimming left V 9 bases short and J 1 base short, with 13 bases between. Germline V gene lookup returns CDR1 KGHDR and CDR2 SFDVKD. The CDR3 spans 14 residues. Here the CDR3 reads CATGSDSGTDTQYF. DNA for the CDR3: TGTGCCACCGGATCGGACAGTGGCACAGATACGCAGTATTTT.